This is a list of T cell receptor beta chains from one sample in a study of neurological immune-mediated disorders. TCRdb processed the 5' RACE reads anew with MiXCR; each CDR3 protein has one entry. The table includes under 25,000 distinct CDR3 sequences, 2% to 3% detected once. What was sequenced was PBMCs. These receptors were collected from a young woman with multiple sclerosis. The CDR3 runs from the conserved cysteine through the conserved F or W. D genes are given only for firm matches. Size tells how often a clone was seen (once, few, many) or the class of an expanded clone, and some rows leave it out.

j_gene | abundance | d_gene | v_gene | CDR3aa | CDR3nt
TRBJ2-1 | many | TRBD2 | TRBV20-1 | CSARDLTSGSNEQFF | TGCAGTGCTAGAGATCTAACTAGCGGGAGTAATGAGCAGTTCTTC
TRBJ2-3 | many | NA | TRBV2 | CARSSDTQYF | TGTGCCAGGTCTTCGGATACGCAGTATTTT
TRBJ1-5 | many | NA | TRBV12-3/TRBV12-4 | CASSLRGVGNQPQHF | TGTGCCAGCAGTTTGCGGGGGGTAGGCAATCAGCCCCAGCATTTT
TRBJ2-3 | medium-sized | TRBD2 | TRBV3-1 | CASSPGTSGSTDTQYF | TGTGCCAGCAGCCCAGGGACTAGCGGGAGCACAGATACGCAGTATTTT
TRBJ2-1 | few | NA | TRBV20-1 | CSAREPRGYNEQFF | TGCAGTGCTAGAGAGCCGCGGGGCTACAATGAGCAGTTCTTC
TRBJ2-5 | many | NA | TRBV7-7 | CASSLGRRETQYF | TGTGCTAGCAGCTTAGGCCGGAGGGAGACCCAGTACTTC
TRBJ1-2 | many | NA | TRBV28 | CASRPLDSLGYTF | TGTGCCAGCAGACCTCTCGACTCCCTTGGCTACACCTTC
TRBJ2-3 | few | NA | TRBV20-1 | CSASVGGTQYF | TGCAGTGCTTCAGTGGGGGGTACGCAGTATTTT
TRBJ2-1 | many | NA | TRBV7-2 | CASSLGVGYNEQFF | TGTGCCAGCAGCCTAGGCGTGGGGTACAATGAGCAGTTCTTC
TRBJ2-1 | many | TRBD2 | TRBV9 | CASSVSSGLSEQFF | TGTGCCAGCAGCGTATCTAGCGGGCTTAGTGAGCAGTTCTTC
TRBJ2-5 | many | TRBD2 | TRBV10-3 | CATAIGTSFQETQYF | TGTGCCACGGCGATAGGGACTAGTTTCCAAGAGACCCAGTACTTC
TRBJ2-1 | many | TRBD2 | TRBV5-1 | CASSFQAGVTNEQFF | TGCGCCAGCAGCTTCCAAGCGGGGGTGACAAATGAGCAGTTCTTC
TRBJ2-5 | medium-sized | TRBD2 | TRBV24-1 | CATSDGLVPETQYF | TGTGCCACCAGTGATGGACTAGTCCCAGAGACCCAGTACTTC
TRBJ2-3 | NA | NA | TRBV14 | CASSQDYVDTQYF | TGTGCCAGCAGCCAAGATTACGTGGATACGCAGTATTTT
TRBJ1-2 | many | NA | TRBV25-1 | CASSQTTRGDGYTF | TGTGCCAGCAGTCAGACCACCCGGGGAGATGGCTACACCTTC
TRBJ1-5 | many | NA | TRBV20-1 | CSARGGEQPQHF | TGCAGTGCTAGAGGAGGTGAACAGCCCCAGCATTTT
TRBJ2-3 | NA | TRBD2 | TRBV12-3/TRBV12-4 | CASRPISGGADTQYF | TGTGCCAGCAGACCAATCAGCGGGGGCGCAGATACGCAGTATTTT
TRBJ2-3 | many | NA | TRBV5-1 | CASSLGSGLATQYF | TGCGCCAGCAGCTTGGGCTCAGGGTTGGCTACGCAGTATTTT
TRBJ1-2 | many | TRBD1 | TRBV20-1 | CSARQTGFNYGYTF | TGCAGTGCTAGGCAGACAGGGTTTAACTATGGCTACACCTTC
TRBJ2-4 | many | NA | TRBV7-9 | CASSLAGTRWDIQYF | TGTGCCAGCAGCTTAGCCGGGACTCGGTGGGACATTCAGTACTTC
TRBJ1-2 | medium-sized | NA | TRBV6-2/TRBV6-3 | CASSYSDGGYGYTF | TGTGCCAGCAGTTACTCCGACGGGGGCTATGGCTACACCTTC
TRBJ2-7 | many | TRBD1 | TRBV29-1 | CSVEGGQGAYEQYF | TGCAGCGTTGAAGGGGGACAGGGCGCCTACGAGCAGTACTTC
TRBJ1-1 | few | NA | TRBV12-3/TRBV12-4 | CASRVQGNTEAFF | TGTGCCAGCAGGGTACAGGGAAACACTGAAGCTTTCTTT
TRBJ2-1 | many | TRBD2 | TRBV7-8 | CASSLEGSGRGAEQFF | TGTGCCAGCAGCTTAGAGGGTAGCGGGAGGGGTGCTGAGCAGTTCTTC
TRBJ2-3 | medium-sized | NA | TRBV20-1 | CSAVTDTQYF | TGCAGTGCTGTCACAGATACGCAGTATTTT
TRBJ2-5 | many | NA | TRBV12-3/TRBV12-4 | CASSSPGRETQYF | TGTGCCAGCAGTAGCCCAGGGCGAGAGACCCAGTACTTC
TRBJ2-2 | many | NA | TRBV11-3 | CASSSGDTGELFF | TGTGCCAGCAGTTCGGGCGACACCGGGGAGCTGTTTTTT
TRBJ2-1 | many | TRBD2 | TRBV20-1 | CSPLAGIYNEQFF | TGCAGTCCACTAGCGGGGATCTACAATGAGCAGTTCTTC
TRBJ2-2 | many | NA | TRBV7-2 | CASSQAGTGYTGELFF | TGTGCCAGCAGTCAGGCCGGGACCGGTTACACCGGGGAGCTGTTTTTT
TRBJ1-2 | few | NA | TRBV5-5 | CASSLVSGFSNYGYTF | TGTGCCAGCAGCTTGGTATCGGGTTTTTCTAACTATGGCTACACCTTC
TRBJ2-1 | many | TRBD2 | TRBV10-2 | CASSRLAREGEQFF | TGCGCCAGCAGCCGACTAGCACGGGAAGGCGAGCAGTTCTTC
TRBJ1-1 | many | TRBD1 | TRBV7-9 | CASSPRTGTEAFF | TGTGCCAGCAGCCCCAGGACAGGCACTGAAGCTTTCTTT
TRBJ2-3 | many | NA | TRBV20-1 | CSAYRGTDTQYF | TGCAGCGCTTACAGGGGCACAGATACGCAGTATTTT
TRBJ2-1 | many | TRBD1 | TRBV10-3 | CAIREGQAWDNEQFF | TGTGCCATCAGAGAGGGACAGGCTTGGGACAATGAGCAGTTCTTC
TRBJ2-7 | many | TRBD1 | TRBV28 | CASSLRGPAYEQYF | TGTGCCAGCAGTTTAAGGGGGCCGGCCTACGAGCAGTACTTC
TRBJ1-2 | NA | NA | TRBV4-2 | CASSQVSRSNNYGYTF | TGTGCCAGCAGCCAAGTATCCAGGAGTAATAACTATGGCTACACCTTC
TRBJ2-7 | medium-sized | NA | TRBV15 | CATSRDRGGGEQYF | TGTGCCACCAGCAGAGATCGAGGAGGGGGCGAGCAGTACTTC
TRBJ1-5 | few | NA | TRBV12-3/TRBV12-4 | CASSLGGGSGNQPQNF | TGTGCCAGCAGTTTAGGTGGGGGCAGCGGCAATCAGCCCCAGAATTTT
TRBJ1-1 | many | NA | TRBV5-1 | CASSLVTGRDTEAFF | TGCGCCAGCAGCTTGGTTACAGGCCGGGACACTGAAGCTTTCTTT
TRBJ2-1 | many | NA | TRBV20-1 | CSARDYQGGKSYNEQFF | TGCAGTGCTAGGGATTACCAAGGGGGGAAGTCCTACAATGAGCAGTTCTTC
TRBJ1-3 | many | NA | TRBV11-3 | CASSQRMENTIYF | TGTGCCAGCAGCCAAAGGATGGAAAACACCATATATTTT
TRBJ2-1 | NA | TRBD2 | TRBV7-6 | CASSPRASGSSVEQFF | TGTGCCAGCAGCCCCCGGGCTAGCGGGAGCTCGGTTGAGCAGTTCTTC
TRBJ1-1 | many | NA | TRBV5-1 | CASSLVGTEAFF | TGCGCCAGCAGCTTGGTTGGAACTGAAGCTTTCTTT
TRBJ2-3 | many | NA | TRBV25-1 | CASSEWPLGRTDTQYF | TGTGCCAGCAGTGAATGGCCTCTAGGGCGCACAGATACGCAGTATTTT
TRBJ1-2 | NA | NA | TRBV25-1 | CASAGIGNYGYTF | TGTGCCTCAGCAGGGATAGGTAACTATGGCTACACCTTC
TRBJ1-5 | many | NA | TRBV27 | CASSFGSSNQPQHF | TGTGCCAGCAGTTTCGGGAGCTCCAATCAGCCCCAGCATTTT
TRBJ2-2 | many | NA | TRBV24-1 | CATSDLAGKNTGELFF | TGTGCCACCAGTGATTTGGCGGGGAAGAACACCGGGGAGCTGTTTTTT
TRBJ2-2 | many | NA | TRBV12-3/TRBV12-4 | CASRRTNTGELFF | TGTGCCAGTCGGAGGACGAACACCGGGGAGCTGTTTTTT
TRBJ2-7 | many | TRBD2 | TRBV20-1 | CSASSASGGAPYEQYF | TGCAGTGCTTCCTCGGCATCCGGGGGGGCCCCCTACGAGCAGTACTTC
TRBJ2-7 | many | NA | TRBV30 | CAWSVGQHYEQYF | TGTGCCTGGAGTGTGGGACAACACTACGAGCAGTACTTC
TRBJ2-1 | many | NA | TRBV12-3/TRBV12-4 | CASSPGRYNEQFF | TGTGCCAGCAGCCCCGGGAGATACAATGAGCAGTTCTTC
TRBJ1-1 | many | NA | TRBV25-1 | CASSEWGGSLGDTEAFF | TGTGCCAGCAGTGAATGGGGGGGAAGCCTGGGGGACACTGAAGCTTTCTTT
TRBJ2-1 | many | TRBD1 | TRBV7-9 | CASSSEGALTYNEQFF | TGTGCCAGCAGCTCCGAGGGGGCGCTAACCTACAATGAGCAGTTCTTC